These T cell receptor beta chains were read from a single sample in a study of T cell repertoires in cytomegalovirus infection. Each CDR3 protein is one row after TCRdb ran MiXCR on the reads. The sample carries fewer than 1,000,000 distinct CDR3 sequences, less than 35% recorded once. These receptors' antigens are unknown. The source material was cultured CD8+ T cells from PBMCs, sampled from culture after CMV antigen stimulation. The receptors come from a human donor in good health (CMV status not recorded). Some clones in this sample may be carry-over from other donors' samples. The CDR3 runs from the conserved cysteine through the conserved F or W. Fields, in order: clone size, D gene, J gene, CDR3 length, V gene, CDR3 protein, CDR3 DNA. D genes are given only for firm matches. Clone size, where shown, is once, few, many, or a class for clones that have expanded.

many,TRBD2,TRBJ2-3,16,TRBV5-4,CASSLGGRGGTDTQYF,TGTGCCAGCAGCTTGGGAGGTCGGGGGGGCACAGATACGCAGTATTTT
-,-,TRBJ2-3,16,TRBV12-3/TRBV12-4,CASSLGTAGLTDTQYF,TGTGCCAGCAGTTTAGGAACGGCGGGACTCACAGATACGCAGTATTTT
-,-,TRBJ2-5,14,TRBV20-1,CSARALAGEETQYF,TGCAGTGCTAGAGCCCTGGCAGGGGAAGAGACCCAGTACTTC
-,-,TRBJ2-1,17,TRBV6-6,CASSYYGVKSSYNEQFF,TGTGCCAGCAGTTACTACGGCGTGAAGAGCTCCTACAATGAGCAGTTCTTC
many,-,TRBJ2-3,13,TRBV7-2,CASSNPSSDTQYF,TGTGCCAGCAGCAACCCCTCCTCGGATACGCAGTATTTT
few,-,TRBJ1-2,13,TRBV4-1,CASSQGRPAGYTF,TGCGCCAGCAGCCAAGGACGTCCCGCGGGCTACACCTTC
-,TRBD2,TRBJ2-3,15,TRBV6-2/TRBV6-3,CASSWSGGETDTQYF,TGTGCCAGCAGTTGGAGCGGGGGAGAAACAGATACGCAGTATTTT
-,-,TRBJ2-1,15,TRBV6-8,CASSYESGSGNKQFF,TGTGCCAGCAGTTACGAGTCGGGGAGTGGCAATAAGCAGTTCTTC
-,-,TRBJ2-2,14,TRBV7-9,CASSLALRSGELFF,TGTGCCAGCAGCTTAGCTCTCCGAAGCGGGGAGCTGTTTTTT
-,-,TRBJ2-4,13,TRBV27,CASSLPAKNIQYF,TGTGCCAGCAGCCTCCCAGCCAAAAACATTCAGTACTTC
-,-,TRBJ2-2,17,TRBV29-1,CSVELRGNAPNTGELFF,TGCAGCGTTGAACTAAGAGGTAACGCCCCGAACACCGGGGAGCTGTTTTTT
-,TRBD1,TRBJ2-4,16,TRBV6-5,CASRATGGATKNIQYF,TGTGCCAGCAGAGCGACAGGGGGCGCAACCAAAAACATTCAGTACTTC
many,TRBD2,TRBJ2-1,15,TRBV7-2,CASSFYSGGYNEQFF,TGTGCCAGCAGCTTCTATAGCGGGGGATACAATGAGCAGTTCTTC
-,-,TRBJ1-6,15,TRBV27,CASSLQRIEKPPLHF,TGTGCCAGCAGTCTCCAAAGGATTGAGAAACCACCCCTCCACTTT
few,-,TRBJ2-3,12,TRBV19,CASSIWGDTQYF,TGTGCCAGTAGTATTTGGGGGGATACGCAGTATTTT
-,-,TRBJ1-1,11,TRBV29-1,CSVEGRQEAFF,TGCAGCGTTGAAGGACGACAGGAAGCTTTCTTT
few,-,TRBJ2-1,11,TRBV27,CASSLGNHQFF,TGTGCCAGCAGTTTAGGGAATCATCAGTTCTTC
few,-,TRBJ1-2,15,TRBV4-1,CASSQEMGTNYGYTF,TGCGCCAGCAGCCAAGAAATGGGAACTAACTATGGCTACACCTTC
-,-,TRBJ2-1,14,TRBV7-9,CASSAKTGSNEQFF,TGTGCCAGCAGCGCGAAAACAGGGAGCAATGAGCAGTTCTTC
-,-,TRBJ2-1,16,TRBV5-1,CASNGRRTDSYNEQFF,TGCGCCAGCAATGGGAGGAGGACTGACTCCTACAATGAGCAGTTCTTC
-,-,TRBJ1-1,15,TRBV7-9,CASSSDGRTNTEAFF,TGTGCCAGCAGCTCAGATGGACGGACGAACACTGAAGCTTTCTTT
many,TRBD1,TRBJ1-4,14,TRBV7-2,CASSSWDRSEKLFF,TGTGCCAGCAGCTCCTGGGACAGAAGTGAAAAACTGTTTTTT
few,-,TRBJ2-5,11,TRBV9,CASSASGAQYF,TGTGCCAGCAGCGCCTCAGGGGCCCAGTACTTC
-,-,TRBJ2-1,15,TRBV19,CASSTAGNLYNEQFF,TGTGCCAGTAGTACCGCAGGTAACCTCTACAATGAGCAGTTCTTC
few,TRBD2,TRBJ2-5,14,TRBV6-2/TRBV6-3,CASRQRGAQETQYF,TGTGCCAGCAGACAGCGGGGGGCCCAAGAGACCCAGTACTTC
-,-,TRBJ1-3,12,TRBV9,CASSPSKNTIYF,TGTGCCAGCAGCCCCTCTAAGAACACCATATATTTT
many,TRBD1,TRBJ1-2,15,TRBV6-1,CASSEAYRGDYGYTF,TGTGCCAGCAGTGAAGCTTACAGGGGAGATTATGGCTACACCTTC
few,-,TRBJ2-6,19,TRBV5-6,CASSFGARDFTSGANVLTF,TGTGCCAGCAGCTTTGGGGCACGGGACTTTACCTCTGGGGCCAACGTCCTGACTTTC
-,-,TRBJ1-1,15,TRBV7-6,CASSYPRGGVTEAFF,TGTGCCAGCAGCTATCCCCGGGGGGGGGTGACTGAAGCTTTCTTT
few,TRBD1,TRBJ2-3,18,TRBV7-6,CASSFSPPPGTGEDTQYF,TGTGCCAGCAGCTTTTCTCCTCCTCCCGGGACAGGGGAAGATACGCAGTATTTT
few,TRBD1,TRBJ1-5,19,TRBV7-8,CASSLFYSQGTHSNQPQHF,TGTGCCAGCAGCTTATTCTACTCACAGGGGACCCATAGCAATCAGCCCCAGCATTTT
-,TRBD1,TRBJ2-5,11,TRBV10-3,CATGQQETQYF,TGTGCCACGGGACAGCAAGAGACCCAGTACTTC
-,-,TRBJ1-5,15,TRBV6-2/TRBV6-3,CASSYLRESGQPQHF,TGTGCCAGCAGTTACCTTAGGGAGTCGGGTCAGCCCCAGCATTTT
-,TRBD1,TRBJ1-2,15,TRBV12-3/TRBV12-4,CASSLGTGGYYGYTF,TGTGCCAGCAGTCTGGGGACAGGGGGCTACTATGGCTACACCTTC
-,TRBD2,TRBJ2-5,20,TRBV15,CATSQPPPGTSGGDQETQYF,TGTGCCACCAGCCAACCCCCCCCCGGGACTAGCGGGGGGGACCAAGAGACCCAGTACTTC
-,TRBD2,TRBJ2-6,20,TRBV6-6,CASSYSMAGGSFSGANVLTF,TGTGCCAGCAGTTACTCGATGGCGGGGGGAAGCTTCTCTGGGGCCAACGTCCTGACTTTC
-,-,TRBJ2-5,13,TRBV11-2,CASLIGPLETQYF,TGTGCCAGCCTAATAGGTCCATTAGAGACCCAGTACTTC
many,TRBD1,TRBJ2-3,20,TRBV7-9,CASNLPGQGARRARADTQYF,TGTGCCAGCAACCTCCCCGGACAGGGGGCGAGGAGGGCCCGGGCAGATACGCAGTATTTT
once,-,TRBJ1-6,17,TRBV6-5,CASSLSGGGLYNSPLHF,TGTGCCAGCAGTTTGAGTGGTGGGGGCCTTTATAATTCACCCCTCCACTTT
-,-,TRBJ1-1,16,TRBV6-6,CASSYSIGGATTEAFF,TGTGCCAGCAGTTACTCGATAGGCGGAGCGACCACTGAAGCTTTCTTT
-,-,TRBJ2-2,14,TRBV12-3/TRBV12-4,CASSFPRGGGELFF,TGTGCCAGCAGTTTTCCCCGGGGTGGCGGGGAGCTGTTTTTT
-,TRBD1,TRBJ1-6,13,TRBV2,CASIGQALARIHF,TGTGCCAGCATCGGACAGGCCCTAGCTCGAATCCACTTT
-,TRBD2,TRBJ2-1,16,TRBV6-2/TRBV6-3,CASRPAAGDPYNEQFF,TGTGCCAGCAGGCCCGCAGCGGGGGATCCCTACAATGAGCAGTTCTTC